This T cell receptor beta chain was identified during a study of cytomegalovirus exposure and HLA in healthy donors. Across the whole study: A prior analysis found 90 million to 120 million unique TCR beta sequences from 150 million to 200 million T cells. Regarding the study as a whole: A missense DCLRE1C variant was associated with V- and J-gene trimming of TCR beta chains in a later analysis, and an independent cohort replicated the association.

The germline V gene encodes CDR1 SNHLY and CDR2 FYNNEI. CDR3 length: 13 amino acids. The junction had 2 bases not matched to a gene; V was cut back by 4 bases and J by 7 bases. As to this clone: The antigen is not known.

PCR was performed using 60 Vbeta and 13 Jbeta primers. Sequenced by immunoSEQ multiplex PCR; TCRdb stores in-frame clones only, minus some. The profile covers 95,000 to 150,000 clones, with around 76% appearing a single time and 30% taken by the ten largest. Sequenced sample: PBMCs. The chain is built from TRBV2 and TRBJ1-3, with 9 nucleotides matching TRBD1. The sequence was obtained from a man in his sixties in good health and CMV-seropositive. CDR3 residues: CASSGQGGNTIYF. CDR3 nucleotide sequence: TGTGCCAGCAGTGGACAGGGGGGGAACACCATATATTTT. The full variable domain, rest sourced from reference TRBV2 and TRBJ1-3, is EPEVTQTPSHQVTQMGQEVILRCVPISNHLYFYWYRQILGQKVEFLVSFYNNEISEKSEIFDDQFSVERPDGSNFTLKIRSTKLEDSAMYFCASSGQGGNTIYFGEGSWLTVV.